Presented here are 13 T cell receptor beta chains from one specimen sequenced in a study of OX40 agonist ivuxolimab in advanced cancers. Clones were read by immunoSEQ multiplex PCR, and TCRdb kept only the in-frame ones, dropping some. Of about 76,000 clones in the sample, about 82% were seen once. The source material was CD4+ or CD8+ T cells sorted from blood, sampled in a trial of the OX40 agonist ivuxolimab. The receptors were sampled from an adult with an advanced solid tumor such as melanoma, head and neck, liver or kidney cancer.

The genes are TRBV6-5 and TRBJ1-3; no clear D gene. The germline gives CDR1 MNHEY, CDR2 SVGAGI. V gave up 8 bases and J gave up 0 bases, with 8 bases separating them. This CDR3 comprises 13 residues. The CDR3 region is CASGPDSGNTIYF. Written as DNA, the CDR3 is TGTGCCAGCGGGCCGGACTCTGGAAACACCATATATTTT.

This clone was recorded a few times. One end of the junction does not line up with germline, which may come from a read error. The rearrangement links TRBV18 to TRBJ2-1; 9 nucleotides line up with TRBD2. Germline-derived CDR1 and CDR2 are KGHSH and LQKENI. This CDR3 region has 15 residues. CDR3 amino acids: CASSPPIWTSDFYVF. CDR3 sequence (DNA): TGTGCCAGCTCACCACCGATTTGGACTAGCGATTTTTACGTCTTC.

The chain combines TRBV9 with TRBJ1-2, with a possible D match to TRBD1 (5 bases). V gave up 4 bases and J gave up 7 bases, with 11 bases separating them. The CDR3 has 12 amino acids. The germline gives CDR1 SGDLS, CDR2 YYNGEE. The chain's CDR3 is CASSIQGTGYTF. DNA for the CDR3: TGTGCCAGCAGCATCCAGGGAACTGGCTACACCTTC.

The chain links TRBV7-6 to TRBJ2-1, with 12 bases matching TRBD2. The CDR3 is 14 amino acids. Per the germline V gene, CDR1 is SGHVS and CDR2 is FNYEAQ. With V trimmed by 5 bases and J by 10 bases, 6 bases remained unmatched. CDR3: CASSPRTSGTEQFF. In nucleotides, the CDR3 is TGTGCCAGCAGCCCACGGACTAGCGGGACAGAGCAGTTCTTC.

This chain joins TRBV10-3 and TRBJ1-2, with TRBD1 as a possible D gene (5 bases). The V and J ends lost 6 bases and 2 bases respectively, with 19 bases between them. The CDR3 is 16 residues long. From germline, CDR1 is ENHRY and CDR2 SYGVKD. The CDR3: CAIRDPSRGANYGYTF. CDR3 DNA: TGTGCCATCAGGGACCCCAGTAGGGGAGCCAACTATGGCTACACCTTC.

J is TRBJ2-3 and V is TRBV5-8; D may be TRBD2 (6 bases). Trimming removed 4 bases from V and 0 bases from J, with 9 bases in between. The germline CDR1 and CDR2 sequences are SGHTS and YDEGEE. The CDR3 is made up of 14 amino acids. The CDR3 here is CASSRDFSTDTQYF. The DNA for the CDR3 is TGTGCCAGCAGCAGGGACTTTAGCACAGATACGCAGTATTTT. Supplemented by reference TRBV5-8 and TRBJ2-3, the full variable domain reads EAGVTQSPTHLIKTRGQQATLRCSPISGHTSVYWYQQALGLGLQFLLWYDEGEERNRGNFPPRFSGRQFPNYSSELNVNALELEDSALYLCASSRDFSTDTQYFGPGTRLTVL.

CDR3 in DNA: TGCGCCAGCAGCATTGATCCAGGGCAGGGACAGGGGGTCTATGGCTACACCTTC. This translates into CASSIDPGQGQGVYGYTF. V gene TRBV4-3 combines with J gene TRBJ1-2; 11 bases fit TRBD1. From germline, CDR1 is LGHNA and CDR2 YSLEER. CDR3 length: 18 residues. J gave up 4 bases and V 5 bases, and 15 bases lay outside the gene matches.

The rearrangement links TRBV21-1 to TRBJ2-7; the table gives TRBD2 as D, unverified against the DNA. TRBV21-1 is deemed a pseudogene. The CDR3 sequence is 16 residues long. The DNA for the CDR3 is TGTGCCAGCAGCAGGGGCCAGCGGAGGGGCCAGTACGAGCAGTACTTC. As protein: CASSRGQRRGQYEQYF.

The gene calls are TRBV7-6 and TRBJ2-2; unclear D gene. Germline V CDR1 and CDR2: SGHVS, FNYEAQ. This CDR3 contains 16 residues. With 0 bases removed from V and 2 bases from J, the gap between germline ends came to 10 bases. CDR3 protein: CASSLAIGGNTGELFF. CDR3 sequence (DNA): TGTGCCAGCAGCTTAGCTATAGGCGGCAACACCGGGGAGCTGTTTTTT. The full variable domain, with the rest looked up from reference TRBV7-6 and TRBJ2-2, is GAGVSQSPRYKVTKRGQDVALRCDPISGHVSLYWYRQALGQGPEFLTYFNYEAQQDKSGLPNDRFSAERPEGSISTLTIQRTEQRDSAMYRCASSLAIGGNTGELFFGEGSRLTVL.

The chain uses TRBV5-4 and TRBJ2-3; a weak D match, TRBD2 (7 bases). Germline-derived CDR1 and CDR2 are SGHNT and YYREEE (reference sequence). The CDR3 is made up of 16 amino acids. The V end was cut by 4 bases, the J end by 2 bases, with 17 bases between. CDR3 region: CASSPEGGPSTDTQYF. CDR3 in DNA: TGTGCCAGCAGCCCAGAGGGGGGGCCCTCCACAGATACGCAGTATTTT.

The V gene is TRBV4-3, the J gene TRBJ2-3; D call uncertain. V lost 0 bases and J lost 1, with 5 bases in between. Germline CDR1 and CDR2: LGHNA and YSLEER. This CDR3 contains 14 residues. This CDR3 is CASSQEYRTDTQYF. The CDR3 nucleotides read TGCGCCAGCAGCCAAGAATACCGCACAGATACGCAGTATTTT.

This chain uses TRBV9 with TRBJ2-7; TRBD1 is a possible D gene (6 bases). CDR1 and CDR2 from the germline V gene are SGDLS and YYNGEE. The CDR3 spans 17 residues. V was pared by 0 bases and J by 4 bases, with 20 bases between. This CDR3 reads CASSVDDRGRGKYEQYF. The CDR3 coding sequence is TGTGCCAGCAGCGTAGACGATAGAGGCAGGGGCAAATACGAGCAGTACTTC. Together with reference TRBV9 and TRBJ2-7, the CDR3 gives the full variable domain: DSGVTQTPKHLITATGQRVTLRCSPRSGDLSVYWYQQSLDQGLQFLIQYYNGEERAKGNILERFSAQQFPDLHSELNLSSLELGDSALYFCASSVDDRGRGKYEQYFGPGTRLTVT.

This chain links TRBV5-6 with TRBJ1-5; 8 bases align to TRBD1. After removal of 3 bases from V and 3 bases from J, the junction contained 8 bases not matched to a gene. The CDR3 covers 16 residues. CDR1 and CDR2 (germline): SGHDT, YYEEEE. The CDR3 sequence: CASSYSGTGINQPQHF. The CDR3 DNA is TGTGCCAGCAGCTACTCTGGGACAGGAATCAATCAGCCCCAGCATTTT.